This TCR beta chain was identified during a study of cytomegalovirus exposure and HLA in healthy donors. Study conclusions and caveats: As a later analysis showed, a missense DCLRE1C variant was linked to trimming of TCR beta V- and J-genes. TCR beta chains numbering roughly 150 were designated cytomegalovirus-associated. The presence/absence work took it that sequencing depth was about the same across donors.

The PCR employed 60 Vbeta primers together with 13 Jbeta primers. TCRdb's copy holds only in-frame clones and misses some; the assay was immunoSEQ multiplex PCR. The sample records about 81,000 clones, more than 60% being singletons. The CDR3 consists of 15 residues. Germline V gene lookup returns CDR1 LGHNA and CDR2 YNFKEQ. V dropped 2 bases and J dropped 1 base, with 9 bases sitting between them. Regarding this clone: Its antigen remains unknown.

Each donor was healthy, and each was a bone marrow donor. The sequence derives from a middle-aged man in good health and CMV-seropositive. V gene TRBV4-2 combines with J gene TRBJ2-1; TRBD2 is a possible D gene (5 bases). The specimen was PBMCs. The CDR3 nucleotides are TGTGCCAGCAGCCAAAGTGGGAGTTCCTACAATGAGCAGTTCTTC. Its translation: CASSQSGSSYNEQFF.